This TCR beta chain was profiled in a study of T-cell reconstitution after alpha-beta-depleted transplantation in children. Regarding the study as a whole: The origin of high day-60 TCRbeta diversity in some patients lay in surviving recipient T cells and thymic progenitors.

TCRbeta library preparation incorporated unique molecular identifiers. TCRdb itself ran the PCR reads through MiXCR, one entry per CDR3 protein. This table holds a few hundred thousand distinct CDR3 sequences, roughly a tenth found once. This CDR3 has 19 residues. With V trimmed by 3 bases and J by 1 base, 17 bases remained unmatched. CDR1 and CDR2 from the germline V gene are SGHAT and FQDESV (reference sequence). This clonotype occurred many times. Its target is not known. The J gene is TRBJ1-1, the V gene TRBV11-1; 7 bases align to TRBD1. The specimen comprised PBMCs, sampled before TCRalphabeta/CD19-depleted stem cell transplant. The TCR sequence derives from a child less than two years old with acute myeloid leukemia, due to receive a stem cell transplant. The CDR3 region is CASSFLSDRQGGKNTEAFF. DNA for the CDR3: TGTGCCAGCAGCTTCTTGTCCGATCGACAGGGAGGGAAGAACACTGAAGCTTTCTTT.